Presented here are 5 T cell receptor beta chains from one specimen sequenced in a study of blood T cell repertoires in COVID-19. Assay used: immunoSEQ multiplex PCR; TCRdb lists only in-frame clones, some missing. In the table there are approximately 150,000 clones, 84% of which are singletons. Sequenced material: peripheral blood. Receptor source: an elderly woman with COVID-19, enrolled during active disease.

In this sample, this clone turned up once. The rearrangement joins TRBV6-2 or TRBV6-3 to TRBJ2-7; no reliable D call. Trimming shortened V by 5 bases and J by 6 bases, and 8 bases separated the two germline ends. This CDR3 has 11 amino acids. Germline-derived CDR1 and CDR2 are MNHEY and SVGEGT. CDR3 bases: TGTGCCAGCAGTAGACGGGTCGAGCAGTACTTC. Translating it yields CASSRRVEQYF.

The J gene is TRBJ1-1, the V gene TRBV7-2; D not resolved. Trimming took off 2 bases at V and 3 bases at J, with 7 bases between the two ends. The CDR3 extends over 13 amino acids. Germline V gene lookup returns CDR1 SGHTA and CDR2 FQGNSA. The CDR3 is CASSLIIDTEAFF. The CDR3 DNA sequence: TGTGCCAGCAGCTTAATAATTGACACTGAAGCTTTCTTT.

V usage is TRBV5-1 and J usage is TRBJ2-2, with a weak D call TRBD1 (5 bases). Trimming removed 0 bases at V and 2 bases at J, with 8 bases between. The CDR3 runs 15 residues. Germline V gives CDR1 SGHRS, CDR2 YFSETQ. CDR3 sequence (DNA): TGCGCCAGCAGCTTGGGACAGACAAACACCGGGGAGCTGTTTTTT. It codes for CASSLGQTNTGELFF. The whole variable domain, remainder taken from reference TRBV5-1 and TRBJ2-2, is KAGVTQTPRYLIKTRGQQVTLSCSPISGHRSVSWYQQTPGQGLQFLFEYFSETQRNKGNFPGRFSGRQFSNSRSEMNVSTLELGDSALYLCASSLGQTNTGELFFGEGSRLTVL.

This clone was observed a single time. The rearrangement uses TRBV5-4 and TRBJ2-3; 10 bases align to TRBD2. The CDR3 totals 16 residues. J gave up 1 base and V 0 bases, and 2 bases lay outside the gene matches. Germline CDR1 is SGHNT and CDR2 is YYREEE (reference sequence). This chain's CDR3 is CASSLDGLAGTDTQYF. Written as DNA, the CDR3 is TGTGCCAGCAGCTTGGACGGACTAGCGGGCACAGATACGCAGTATTTT.

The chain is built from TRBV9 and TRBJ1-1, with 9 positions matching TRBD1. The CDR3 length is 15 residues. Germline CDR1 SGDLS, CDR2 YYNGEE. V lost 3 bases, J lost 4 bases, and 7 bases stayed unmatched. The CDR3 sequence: CASSEGQGRFTEAFF. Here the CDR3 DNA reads TGTGCCAGCAGCGAGGGACAGGGTCGTTTCACTGAAGCTTTCTTT.